The present T cell receptor beta chain was sequenced within a study of blood T cell repertoires in COVID-19. Study-level background: Italy, Spain and the United States were the sources of the convalescent and acute COVID-19 samples. Sources were T cells, B-cell-depleted T cells, or PBMCs; the material itself was cDNA or gDNA.

Original processing notes: Nucleated cell number was recorded as an estimate derived from reference gene primer amplification. Here immunoSEQ multiplex PCR was the method, and the copy in TCRdb shows in-frame clones only, minus some. V and J calls and clone size are those listed in that table; D and trimming were worked out from the DNA. The profile shows under 200,000 clones, 70% to 90% of them singletons. This TCR was recovered from a man aged 60 to 75 with acute or convalescent COVID-19. The sequencing sample was made of peripheral blood.

CDR3 nucleotides: TGTGCCAGCAGCCCGGACAGGAACTATGGCTACACCTTC. Translation gives CASSPDRNYGYTF. The chain couples TRBV5-4 to TRBJ1-2, with 7 nucleotides matching TRBD1. This CDR3 comprises 13 residues. Looked up from germline, CDR1 is SGHNT and CDR2 is YYREEE (reference sequence). The V and J ends lost 4 bases and 2 bases, in that order; junction bases with no gene match: 2.